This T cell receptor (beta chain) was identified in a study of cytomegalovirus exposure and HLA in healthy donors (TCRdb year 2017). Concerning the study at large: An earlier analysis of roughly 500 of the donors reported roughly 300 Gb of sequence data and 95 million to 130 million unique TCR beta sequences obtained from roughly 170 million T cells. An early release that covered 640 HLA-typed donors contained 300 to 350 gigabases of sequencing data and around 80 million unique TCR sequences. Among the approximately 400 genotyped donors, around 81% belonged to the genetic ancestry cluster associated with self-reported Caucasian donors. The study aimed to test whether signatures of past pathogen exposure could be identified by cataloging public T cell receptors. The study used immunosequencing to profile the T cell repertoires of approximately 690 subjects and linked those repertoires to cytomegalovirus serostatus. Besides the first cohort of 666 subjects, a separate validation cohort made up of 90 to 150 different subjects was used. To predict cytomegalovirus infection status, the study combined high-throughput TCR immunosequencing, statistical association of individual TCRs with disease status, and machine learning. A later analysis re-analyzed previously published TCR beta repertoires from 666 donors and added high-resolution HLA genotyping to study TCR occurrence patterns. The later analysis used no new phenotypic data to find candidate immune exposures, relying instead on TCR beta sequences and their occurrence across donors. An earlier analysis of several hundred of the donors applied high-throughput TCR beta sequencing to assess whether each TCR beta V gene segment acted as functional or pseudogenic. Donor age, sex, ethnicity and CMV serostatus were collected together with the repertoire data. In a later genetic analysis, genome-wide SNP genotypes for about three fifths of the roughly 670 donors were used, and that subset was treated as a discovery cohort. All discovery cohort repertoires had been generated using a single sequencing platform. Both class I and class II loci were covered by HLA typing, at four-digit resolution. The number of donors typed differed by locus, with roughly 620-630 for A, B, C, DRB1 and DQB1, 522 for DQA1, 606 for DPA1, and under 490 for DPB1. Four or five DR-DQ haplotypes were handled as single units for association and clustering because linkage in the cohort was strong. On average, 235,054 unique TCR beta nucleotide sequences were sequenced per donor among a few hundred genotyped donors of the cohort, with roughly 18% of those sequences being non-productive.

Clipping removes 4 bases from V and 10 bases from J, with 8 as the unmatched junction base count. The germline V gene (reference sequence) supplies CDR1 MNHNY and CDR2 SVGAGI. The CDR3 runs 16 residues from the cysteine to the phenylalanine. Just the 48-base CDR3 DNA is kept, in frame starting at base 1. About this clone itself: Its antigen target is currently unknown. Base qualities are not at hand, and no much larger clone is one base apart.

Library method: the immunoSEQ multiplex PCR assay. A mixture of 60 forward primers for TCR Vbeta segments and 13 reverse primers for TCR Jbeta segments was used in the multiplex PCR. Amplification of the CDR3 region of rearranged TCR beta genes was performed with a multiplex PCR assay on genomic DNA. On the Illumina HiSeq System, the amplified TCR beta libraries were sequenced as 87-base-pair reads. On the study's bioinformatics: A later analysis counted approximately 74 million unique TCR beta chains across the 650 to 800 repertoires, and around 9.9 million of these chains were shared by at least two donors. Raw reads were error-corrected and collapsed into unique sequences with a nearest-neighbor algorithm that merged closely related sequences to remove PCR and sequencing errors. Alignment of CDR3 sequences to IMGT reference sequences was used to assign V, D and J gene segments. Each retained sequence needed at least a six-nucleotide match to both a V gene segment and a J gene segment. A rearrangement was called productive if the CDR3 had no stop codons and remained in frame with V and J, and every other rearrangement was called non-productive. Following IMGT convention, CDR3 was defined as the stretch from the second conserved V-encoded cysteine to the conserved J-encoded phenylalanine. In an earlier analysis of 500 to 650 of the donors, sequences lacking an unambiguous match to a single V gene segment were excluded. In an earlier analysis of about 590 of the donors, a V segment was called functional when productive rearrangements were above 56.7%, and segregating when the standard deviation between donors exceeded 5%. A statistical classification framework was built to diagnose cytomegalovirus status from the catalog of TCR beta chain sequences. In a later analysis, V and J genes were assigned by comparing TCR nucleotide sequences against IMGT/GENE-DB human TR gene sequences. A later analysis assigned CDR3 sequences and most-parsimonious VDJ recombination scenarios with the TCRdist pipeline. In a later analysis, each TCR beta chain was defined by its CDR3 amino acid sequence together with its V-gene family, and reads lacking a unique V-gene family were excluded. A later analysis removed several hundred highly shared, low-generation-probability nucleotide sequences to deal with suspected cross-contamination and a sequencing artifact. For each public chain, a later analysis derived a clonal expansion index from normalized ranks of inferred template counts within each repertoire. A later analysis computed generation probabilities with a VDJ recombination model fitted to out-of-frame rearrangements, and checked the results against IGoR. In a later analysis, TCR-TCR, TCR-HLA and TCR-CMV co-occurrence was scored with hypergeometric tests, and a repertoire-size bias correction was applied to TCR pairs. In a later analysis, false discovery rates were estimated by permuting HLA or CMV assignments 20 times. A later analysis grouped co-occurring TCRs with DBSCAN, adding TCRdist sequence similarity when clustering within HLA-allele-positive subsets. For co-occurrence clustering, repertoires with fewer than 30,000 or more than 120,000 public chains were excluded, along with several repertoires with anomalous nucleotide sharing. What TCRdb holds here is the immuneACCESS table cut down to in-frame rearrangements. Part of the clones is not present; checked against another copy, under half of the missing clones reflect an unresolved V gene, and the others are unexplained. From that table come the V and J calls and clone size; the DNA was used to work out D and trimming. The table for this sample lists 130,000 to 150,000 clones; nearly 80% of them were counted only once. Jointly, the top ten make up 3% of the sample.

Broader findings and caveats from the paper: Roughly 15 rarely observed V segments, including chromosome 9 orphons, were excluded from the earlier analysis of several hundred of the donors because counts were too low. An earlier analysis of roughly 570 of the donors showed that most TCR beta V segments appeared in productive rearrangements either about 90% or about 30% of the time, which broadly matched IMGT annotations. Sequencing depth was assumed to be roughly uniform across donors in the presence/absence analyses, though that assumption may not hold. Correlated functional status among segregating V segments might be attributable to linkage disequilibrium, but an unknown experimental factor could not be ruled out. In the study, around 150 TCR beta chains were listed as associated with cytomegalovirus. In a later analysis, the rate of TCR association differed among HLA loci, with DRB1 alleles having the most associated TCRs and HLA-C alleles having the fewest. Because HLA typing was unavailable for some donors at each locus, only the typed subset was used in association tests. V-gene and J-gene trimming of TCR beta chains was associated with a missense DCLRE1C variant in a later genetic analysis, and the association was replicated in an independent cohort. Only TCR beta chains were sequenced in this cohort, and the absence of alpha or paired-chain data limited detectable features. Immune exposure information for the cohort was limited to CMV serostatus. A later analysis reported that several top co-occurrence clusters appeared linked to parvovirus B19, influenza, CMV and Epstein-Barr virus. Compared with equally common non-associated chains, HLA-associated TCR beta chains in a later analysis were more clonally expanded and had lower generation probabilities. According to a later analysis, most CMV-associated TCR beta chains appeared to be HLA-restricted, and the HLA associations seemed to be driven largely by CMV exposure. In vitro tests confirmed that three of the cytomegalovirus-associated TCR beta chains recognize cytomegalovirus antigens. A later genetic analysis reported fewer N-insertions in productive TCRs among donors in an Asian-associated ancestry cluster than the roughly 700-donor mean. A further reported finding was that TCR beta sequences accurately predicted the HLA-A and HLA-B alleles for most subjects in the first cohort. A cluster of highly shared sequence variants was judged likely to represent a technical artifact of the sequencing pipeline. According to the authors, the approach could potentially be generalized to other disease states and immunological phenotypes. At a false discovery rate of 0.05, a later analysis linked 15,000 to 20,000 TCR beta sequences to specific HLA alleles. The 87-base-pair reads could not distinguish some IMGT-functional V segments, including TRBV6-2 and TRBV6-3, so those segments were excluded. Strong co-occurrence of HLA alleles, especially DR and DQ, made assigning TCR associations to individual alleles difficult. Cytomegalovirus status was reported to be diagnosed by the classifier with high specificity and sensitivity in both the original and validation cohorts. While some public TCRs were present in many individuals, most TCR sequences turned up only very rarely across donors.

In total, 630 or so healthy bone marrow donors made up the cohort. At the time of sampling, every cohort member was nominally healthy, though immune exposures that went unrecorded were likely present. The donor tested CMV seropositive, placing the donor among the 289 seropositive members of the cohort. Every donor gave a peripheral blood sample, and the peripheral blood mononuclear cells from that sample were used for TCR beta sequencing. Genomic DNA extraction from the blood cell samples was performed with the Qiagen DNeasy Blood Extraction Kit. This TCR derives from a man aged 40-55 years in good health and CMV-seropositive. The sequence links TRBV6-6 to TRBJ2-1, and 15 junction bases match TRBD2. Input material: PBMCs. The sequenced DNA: TGTGCCAGCAGTTCGGATGGACTAGCGGGAGGGAGGGAGCAGTTCTTC. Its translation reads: CASSSDGLAGGREQFF.